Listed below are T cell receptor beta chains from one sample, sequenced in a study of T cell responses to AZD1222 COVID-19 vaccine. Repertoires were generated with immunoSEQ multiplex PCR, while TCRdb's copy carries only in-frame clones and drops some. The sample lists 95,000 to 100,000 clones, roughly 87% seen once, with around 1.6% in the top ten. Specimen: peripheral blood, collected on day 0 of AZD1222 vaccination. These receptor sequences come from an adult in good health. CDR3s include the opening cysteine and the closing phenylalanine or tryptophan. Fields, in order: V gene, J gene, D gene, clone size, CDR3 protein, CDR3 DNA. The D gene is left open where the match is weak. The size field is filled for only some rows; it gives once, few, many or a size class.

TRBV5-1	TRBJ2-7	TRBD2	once	CASSPTSGTYEQYF	TGCGCCAGCAGCCCGACTAGCGGGACCTACGAGCAGTACTTC
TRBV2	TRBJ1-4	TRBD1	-	CASSALTGESEKLFF	TGTGCCAGCAGCGCGCTAACAGGGGAGAGTGAAAAACTGTTTTTT
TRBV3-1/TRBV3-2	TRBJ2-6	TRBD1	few	CASRPLGGPGANVLTF	TGTGCCAGCAGACCGTTAGGGGGCCCGGGGGCCAACGTCCTGACTTTC
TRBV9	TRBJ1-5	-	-	CASSVGQAGQPQHF	TGTGCCAGCAGCGTAGGGCAGGCGGGTCAGCCCCAGCATTTT
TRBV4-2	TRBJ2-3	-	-	CASSQERAGLVDTQYF	TGTGCCAGCAGCCAAGAACGGGCGGGACTGGTAGATACGCAGTATTTT
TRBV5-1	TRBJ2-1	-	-	CASSLVGDITYNEQFF	TGCGCCAGCAGCTTGGTAGGGGATATTACCTACAATGAGCAGTTCTTC
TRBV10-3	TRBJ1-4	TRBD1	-	CAISRGQGPEKLFF	TGTGCCATCAGCCGGGGACAGGGCCCTGAAAAACTGTTTTTT
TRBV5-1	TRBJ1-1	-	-	CASSSQGNTEAFF	TGCGCCAGCAGCTCACAGGGTAACACTGAAGCTTTCTTT
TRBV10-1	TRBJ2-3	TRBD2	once	CASSDPDAGVADTQYF	TGCGCCAGCAGTGACCCTGACGCGGGGGTGGCAGATACGCAGTATTTT
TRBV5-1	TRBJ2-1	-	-	CASTEGVTSNEQFF	TGCGCCAGTACCGAGGGGGTGACCTCCAATGAGCAGTTCTTC
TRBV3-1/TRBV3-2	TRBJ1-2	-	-	CASSQVGGDYGYTF	TGTGCCAGCAGCCAAGTAGGGGGGGACTATGGCTACACCTTC
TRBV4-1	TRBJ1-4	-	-	CASSPQGMSNEKLFF	TGCGCCAGCAGCCCCCAGGGGATGAGTAATGAAAAACTGTTTTTT
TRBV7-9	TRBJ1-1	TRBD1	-	CAGTPTLRDRLNTEAFF	TGTGCCGGTACACCAACCCTTAGGGACAGACTTAACACTGAAGCTTTCTTT
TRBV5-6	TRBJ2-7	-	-	CASSLGGLEQYF	TGTGCCAGCAGCTTGGGTGGACTCGAGCAGTACTTC
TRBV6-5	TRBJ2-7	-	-	CASSTPRTSSYEQYF	TGTGCCAGCAGTACTCCGAGGACGAGCTCCTACGAGCAGTACTTC
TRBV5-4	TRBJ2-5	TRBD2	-	CAAGVAGDQETQYF	TGTGCCGCAGGGGTAGCGGGGGACCAAGAGACCCAGTACTTC
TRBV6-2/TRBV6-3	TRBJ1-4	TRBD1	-	CASSRPRGTGEKLFF	TGTGCCAGCAGTCGACCCAGGGGGACTGGAGAAAAACTGTTTTTT
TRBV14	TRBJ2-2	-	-	CASSPRVDGELFF	TGTGCCAGCAGCCCCAGGGTAGACGGGGAGCTGTTTTTT
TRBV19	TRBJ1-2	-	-	CASSLQGANYGYTF	TGTGCCAGTAGTCTGCAGGGAGCTAACTATGGCTACACCTTC
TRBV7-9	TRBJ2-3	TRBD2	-	CASSLGQRGAADTQYF	TGTGCCAGCAGCTTAGGACAGCGGGGGGCGGCAGATACGCAGTATTTT
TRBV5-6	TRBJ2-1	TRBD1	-	CASSFGTGAPSEQFF	TGTGCCAGCAGCTTCGGGACAGGGGCACCATCTGAGCAGTTCTTC
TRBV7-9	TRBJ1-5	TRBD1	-	CASSLGIGQGLSQPQHF	TGTGCCAGCAGCTTAGGAATCGGACAGGGGTTGAGTCAGCCCCAGCATTTT
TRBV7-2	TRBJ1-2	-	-	CASSFQGYGYTF	TGTGCCAGCAGCTTTCAGGGCTATGGCTACACCTTC
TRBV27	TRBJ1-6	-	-	CASSFGWRSTLHF	TGTGCCAGCAGTTTCGGTTGGCGTTCGACCCTCCACTTT
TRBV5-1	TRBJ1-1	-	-	CASSLASHRAEGRAFF	TGCGCCAGCAGCTTGGCCTCCCACAGGGCTGAAGGTAGAGCTTTCTTT
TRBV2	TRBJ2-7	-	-	CASSEPPRGSYEQYF	TGTGCCAGCAGTGAACCCCCCAGGGGCTCCTACGAGCAGTACTTC
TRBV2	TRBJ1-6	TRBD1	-	CASSEWDRNSPLHF	TGTGCCAGCAGTGAATGGGACAGAAATTCACCCCTCCACTTT
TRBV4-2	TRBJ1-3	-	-	CASSPRGSGGGNTIYF	TGTGCCAGCAGCCCCCGGGGATCGGGAGGCGGAAACACCATATATTTT
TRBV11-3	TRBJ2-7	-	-	CASSLGHGYEQYF	TGTGCCAGCAGCTTAGGTCACGGGTACGAGCAGTACTTC
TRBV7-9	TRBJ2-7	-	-	CASSTHQSKPYEQYF	TGTGCCAGCAGCACTCATCAGAGTAAGCCCTACGAGCAGTACTTC
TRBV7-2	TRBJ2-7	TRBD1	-	CASSSRQGAGIYEQYF	TGTGCCAGCAGCTCGCGACAGGGGGCCGGGATCTACGAGCAGTACTTC
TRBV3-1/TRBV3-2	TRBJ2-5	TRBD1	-	CASSQGYGQGQETQYF	TGTGCCAGCAGCCAGGGGTATGGACAGGGACAAGAGACCCAGTACTTC
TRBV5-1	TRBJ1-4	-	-	CASTRGGNEKLFF	TGCGCCAGCACCAGAGGGGGTAATGAAAAACTGTTTTTT
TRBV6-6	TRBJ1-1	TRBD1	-	CATQQTGYGTEAFF	TGTGCCACACAACAGACAGGGTATGGCACTGAAGCTTTCTTT
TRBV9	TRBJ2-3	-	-	CASSVGVDTQYF	TGTGCCAGCAGCGTAGGAGTAGATACGCAGTATTTT
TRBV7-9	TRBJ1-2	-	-	CASSLGRHGYTF	TGTGCCAGCAGCTTAGGACGTCATGGCTACACCTTC
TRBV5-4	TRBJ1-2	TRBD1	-	CASSPRTGGFGYTF	TGTGCCAGCAGCCCCCGGACAGGGGGCTTTGGCTACACCTTC
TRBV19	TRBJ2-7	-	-	CASSIGASSYYEQYF	TGTGCCAGTAGTATTGGAGCTAGCAGTTACTACGAGCAGTACTTC
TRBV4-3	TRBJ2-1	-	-	CASSQDQPGTSYNEQFF	TGCGCCAGCAGCCAAGATCAACCAGGGACCTCCTACAATGAGCAGTTCTTC
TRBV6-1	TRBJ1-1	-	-	CASSDKGRLNTEAFF	TGTGCCAGCAGTGACAAGGGACGGCTGAACACTGAAGCTTTCTTT
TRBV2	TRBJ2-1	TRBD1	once	CASTAGTAQFF	TGTGCCAGCACTGCCGGGACAGCGCAGTTCTTC
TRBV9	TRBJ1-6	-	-	CASSLRAGSSYNSPLHF	TGTGCCAGCAGCCTCCGTGCGGGCAGTTCCTATAATTCACCCCTCCACTTT
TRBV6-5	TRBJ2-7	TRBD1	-	CASSRQGAAIEQYF	TGTGCCAGCAGTAGACAGGGGGCGGCTATCGAGCAGTACTTC
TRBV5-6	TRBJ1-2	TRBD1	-	CASSLTGTALSGYTF	TGTGCCAGCAGCTTAACCGGGACAGCACTGTCTGGCTACACCTTC
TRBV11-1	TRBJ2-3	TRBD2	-	CASSLLTSGVGDTQYF	TGTGCCAGCAGCTTATTGACTAGCGGGGTAGGAGATACGCAGTATTTT
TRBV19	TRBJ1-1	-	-	CASSLTMNTEAFF	TGTGCCAGTAGTCTGACAATGAACACTGAAGCTTTCTTT
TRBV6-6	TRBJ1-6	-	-	CASSYVGVAGSPLHF	TGTGCCAGCAGTTACGTTGGGGTGGCGGGCTCACCCCTCCACTTT
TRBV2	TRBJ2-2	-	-	CASSDLYPVPGELFF	TGTGCCAGCAGTGATTTATACCCCGTGCCCGGGGAGCTGTTTTTT
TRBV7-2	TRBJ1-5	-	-	CASSLAANEQPQHF	TGTGCCAGCAGCTTGGCTGCCAACGAACAGCCCCAGCATTTT
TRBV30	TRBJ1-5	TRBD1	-	CAWKGTGDQPQHF	TGTGCCTGGAAAGGGACAGGGGATCAGCCCCAGCATTTT
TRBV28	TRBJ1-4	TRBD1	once	CASRVQGAWGEKLFF	TGTGCCAGCAGGGTTCAGGGGGCTTGGGGTGAAAAACTGTTTTTT
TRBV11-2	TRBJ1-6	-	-	CASSIWGRVRNNSPLHF	TGTGCCAGCAGCATATGGGGTAGGGTGAGGAATAATTCACCCCTCCACTTT
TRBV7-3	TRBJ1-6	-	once	CASSLGADSPLHF	TGTGCCAGCAGCTTAGGGGCGGATTCACCCCTCCACTTT
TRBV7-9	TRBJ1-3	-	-	CASSHSTSGNTIYF	TGTGCCAGCAGCCACAGCACCTCTGGAAACACCATATATTTT
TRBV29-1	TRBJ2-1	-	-	CSVNSYNEQFF	TGCAGCGTTAACAGTTACAATGAGCAGTTCTTC
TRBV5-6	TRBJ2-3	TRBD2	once	CASSLLGLAGKSTDTQYF	TGTGCCAGCAGCTTATTGGGACTAGCGGGGAAGAGCACAGATACGCAGTATTTT
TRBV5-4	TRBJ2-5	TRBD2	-	CASSGLALETQYF	TGTGCCAGCAGTGGACTAGCTCTAGAGACCCAGTACTTC
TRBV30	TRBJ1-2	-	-	CAWFQGYGYTF	TGTGCCTGGTTCCAGGGGTACGGCTACACCTTC